This T cell receptor (beta chain) was identified during a study of vaccination and CD4 T cells after COVID-19. CD4+ T cells that had been cultured provided DNA sequenced with the Oncomine TCR Beta short-read assay. It was from cultured CD4+ T cells that genomic DNA was extracted. TCRdb processed the PCR reads anew with MiXCR; each CDR3 protein has one entry. The profile shows more than 10,000 distinct CDR3 sequences, roughly 50% of them singletons. Germline V gene sequence: CDR1 DFQATT, CDR2 SNEGSKA (reference sequence). The CDR3 is 15 amino acids. With V trimmed by 0 bases and J by 2 bases, 4 bases remained unmatched. Treatment noted: roughly nine-day PBMC culture with coronavirus spike peptide pools or control peptides (ViraFEST assay). Expansion of antigen-specific T cells with peptide pools by ViraFEST preceded sequencing of TCRs. This clonotype was seen more than once but under ten times. Its antigen is not identified.

General study results and limits: A median approximately 86% of convalescent patients' SARS-CoV-2-reactive clones emerged only after vaccination.

The gene calls are TRBV20-1 and TRBJ2-3, with 8 bases fitting TRBD2. The sequencing input was CD4+ T cells from blood, cultured in vitro. The sequence came from a human donor who had recovered from COVID-19. The chain's CDR3 is CSARESGGSTDTQYF. The CDR3 DNA follows: TGCAGTGCTAGAGAGAGCGGGGGCTCCACAGATACGCAGTATTTT.